The 9 T cell receptor beta chains below all came from one sample that was sequenced in a study of cytomegalovirus exposure and HLA in healthy donors. Both 60 Vbeta primers and 13 Jbeta primers went into the PCR. TCRdb's copy holds only in-frame clones and misses some; the assay was immunoSEQ multiplex PCR. This table has approximately 140,000 clones, approximately 78% appearing once. The sample taken for sequencing was PBMCs. These receptors originate from a man aged 35 to 55 in good health and CMV-seropositive.

V gene TRBV15 combines with J gene TRBJ2-5; possible D gene TRBD1, 6 bases. Trimming left V 0 bases short and J 5 bases short, with 10 bases between. This CDR3 is 14 amino acids long. Germline CDR1 reads LNHNV; CDR2 reads YYDKDF (reference sequence). CDR3 in amino acids: CATSRDRGAETQYF. The DNA for the CDR3 is TGTGCCACCAGCAGAGACAGGGGTGCCGAGACCCAGTACTTC.

V usage is TRBV7-9 and J usage is TRBJ1-5; 7 bases agree with TRBD1. V was pared by 5 bases and J by 2 bases, with 9 bases of the junction left unmatched. CDR1 is SEHNR and CDR2 is FQNEAQ in the germline V gene (reference sequence). The CDR3 is made up of 16 amino acids. CDR3 DNA sequence: TGTGCCAGCAGCCACGTGGGAGGACAGGGCAATCAGCCCCAGCATTTT. Protein sequence: CASSHVGGQGNQPQHF.

This clone is a singleton in its sample. One end of the junction does not line up with germline, which may come from a read error. This CDR3 is also generated by other DNA sequences in the sample. V usage is TRBV7-3 and J usage is TRBJ2-7, with D possibly being TRBD1 (6 bases). This CDR3 has 14 amino acids. Germline assignment: CDR1 SGHTA and CDR2 FQGTGA. The CDR3 DNA reads as TGTGCCAGCAGCGCTCACAGGGATTCCTACGAGCAATACTTC. It specifies CASSAHRDSYEQYF.

CDR3 loop: CASSSRQGSYNEQFF. DNA of the CDR3: TGCGCCAGCAGTTCGCGACAGGGGTCCTACAATGAGCAGTTCTTC. The rearrangement links TRBV5-1 to TRBJ2-1, with 8 bases that match TRBD1. The germline V gene has CDR1 SGHRS and CDR2 YFSETQ. Trimming removed 5 bases from V and 1 base from J; junction bases left unmatched: 5. The CDR3 extends over 15 amino acids.

In this sample, this clone turned up a few times. The rearrangement links TRBV2 to TRBJ2-1; 12 nucleotides match TRBD2. Germline V lookup: CDR1 SNHLY, CDR2 FYNNEI. This CDR3 region has 14 residues. Trimming removed 8 bases from V and 4 bases from J; junction bases left unmatched: 3. The CDR3 bases are TGTGCCAGCCTGACTAGCGGGAGATACAATGAGCAGTTCTTC. Translating it yields CASLTSGRYNEQFF.

The table lists this clone with a count of one. V and J are TRBV18 and TRBJ2-3; 7 bases match TRBD2. Germline V gene data show CDR1 as KGHSH and CDR2 as LQKENI. J was trimmed by 1 base and V by 0 bases; bases with no gene match: 1. CDR3 length: 15 amino acids. Here the CDR3 DNA reads TGTGCCAGCTCACCACCCCGGGGGGGCACAGATACGCAGTATTTT. This codes for CASSPPRGGTDTQYF. Full variable domain (missing parts from reference TRBV18 and TRBJ2-3): NAGVMQNPRHLVRRRGQEARLRCSPMKGHSHVYWYRQLPEEGLKFMVYLQKENIIDESGMPKERFSAEFPKEGPSILRIQQVVRGDSAAYFCASSPPRGGTDTQYFGPGTRLTVL.

V gene TRBV6-5 combines with J gene TRBJ2-3; D possibly corresponds to TRBD1 (5 bases). In germline, CDR1 is MNHEY, CDR2 SVGAGI. The CDR3 runs to 16 residues. V lost 4 bases to trimming and J lost 7 bases, with 21 bases between them. CDR3 nucleotide sequence: TGTGCCAGCAGTTTCTCTTCAGGTGGGGCACAGAATACGCAGTATTTT. Encoded protein: CASSFSSGGAQNTQYF.

This clone was picked up a small number of times. As DNA, the CDR3 is TGTGCCAGCAGTTTATCGTCCCTTGGAAACACCATATATTTT. Translating it yields CASSLSSLGNTIYF. The rearrangement uses TRBV27 and TRBJ1-3; D gene uncertain. Looked up from germline, CDR1 is MNHEY and CDR2 is SMNVEV (reference sequence). The CDR3 consists of 14 residues. V gave up 0 bases and J gave up 3 bases, with 6 bases separating them.

The V gene is TRBV29-1, the J gene TRBJ2-1; D is unclear. This CDR3 is 13 amino acids long. The germline V gene encodes CDR1 SQVTM and CDR2 ANQGSEA. V was trimmed by 4 bases and J by 2 bases, leaving 9 bases between them. The CDR3 sequence: CSVGATAYNEQFF. DNA of the CDR3: TGCAGCGTTGGGGCTACGGCCTACAATGAGCAGTTCTTC.